These 9 T cell receptor beta chains were all obtained from the same sample, sequenced in a study of cytomegalovirus exposure and HLA in healthy donors (dated by TCRdb to 2015 to 2018). The protocol used for the library was the immunoSEQ multiplex PCR assay. The multiplex PCR relied on a mix of 60 forward primers for TCR Vbeta segments and 13 reverse primers for TCR Jbeta segments. The clones in this table, taken by TCRdb from immuneACCESS, are in-frame only. Not every clone is retained; where verified, under half of the shortfall comes from an unresolved V gene, and the cause of the rest is unknown. Present in this sample are around 150,000 clones, about 80% of which were seen just once. 1.5% to 2% of the sample is in the top ten clones. Sequenced input: PBMCs. Source of these receptors: a woman under 40 in good health and CMV-seronegative.

The chain recombines TRBV5-5 with TRBJ1-2, with 8 bases identical to TRBD1. Germline V gives CDR1 SGHKS, CDR2 YYEKEE (reference sequence). The V gene end was trimmed by 2 bases and the J gene end by 1 base; junction bases not matched to a gene: 7. The CDR3 has 16 amino acids. This CDR3 reads CASSLAGTGGNYGYTF. DNA of the CDR3: TGTGCCAGCAGCTTAGCCGGTACAGGGGGTAACTATGGCTACACCTTC.

The rearrangement uses TRBV7-3 and TRBJ2-5; D is undetermined. The CDR3 loop spans 14 amino acids. Germline V gives CDR1 SGHTA, CDR2 FQGTGA. Trimming cost V 5 bases and J 2 bases, with 12 bases left between them. CDR3 amino acids: CASSPTESQETQYF. For the CDR3, the DNA is TGTGCCAGCAGCCCTACAGAGTCTCAAGAGACCCAGTACTTC.

Here the CDR3 DNA reads TGTGCCAGCAGTATTATGGAGGGAGTCGGAAATAACACTGAAGCTTTCTTT. This sequence encodes CASSIMEGVGNNTEAFF. This chain connects TRBV27 to TRBJ1-1; D unresolved. V was shortened by 5 bases and J by 2 bases, with 21 bases between the two germline ends. CDR3 size: 17 residues. Germline V gene lookup returns CDR1 MNHEY and CDR2 SMNVEV (reference sequence).

This sequence joins TRBV19 and TRBJ2-3; possible D gene TRBD1, 5 bases. The germline V and J ends were trimmed by 3 bases and 6 bases, with 10 bases remaining between them. The germline gives CDR1 LNHDA, CDR2 SQIVND (reference sequence). The CDR3 length is 13 residues. The CDR3 is CASSIPGLDTQYF. For the CDR3, the DNA is TGTGCCAGTAGTATTCCAGGGCTGGATACGCAGTATTTT. The whole variable domain, remainder taken from reference TRBV19 and TRBJ2-3, is DGGITQSPKYLFRKEGQNVTLSCEQNLNHDAMYWYRQDPGQGLRLIYYSQIVNDFQKGDIAEGYSVSREKKESFPLTVTSAQKNPTAFYLCASSIPGLDTQYFGPGTRLTVL.

The chain combines TRBV20-1 with TRBJ2-1, with D unresolved. Between the trimmed V and J ends, which lost 3 bases and 6 bases, there was a span of 6 bases. Germline V lookup: CDR1 DFQATT, CDR2 SNEGSKA (reference sequence). The length of the CDR3 is 11 residues. In DNA form, the CDR3 reads TGCAGTGCTAGTGAACTCAATGAGCAGTTCTTC. Amino acids: CSASELNEQFF.

The rearrangement links TRBV7-2 to TRBJ1-5, with TRBD1 identical over 11 bases. Germline V gene lookup returns CDR1 SGHTA and CDR2 FQGNSA. The CDR3 spans 15 residues. The V and J ends lost 5 bases and 7 bases, in that order; junction bases with no gene match: 7. CDR3 amino acids: CASSTGTGGKQPQHF. As DNA, the CDR3 is TGTGCCAGCAGCACCGGGACAGGGGGAAAGCAGCCCCAGCATTTT.

This clone was recorded once. The chain combines TRBV5-4 with TRBJ2-5; D is unclear. Per germline, CDR1 SGHNT and CDR2 YYREEE (reference sequence). This CDR3 contains 13 residues. The ends were cut back, 0 bases at V and 5 bases at J, with 8 bases in the middle. CDR3 nucleotides: TGTGCCAGCAGCTTGGACTTATGGGAGACCCAGTACTTC. It yields the protein CASSLDLWETQYF.

The V gene is TRBV7-2, the J gene TRBJ1-2, with 7 bases fitting TRBD1. J gave up 6 bases and V 5 bases, and 9 bases lay outside the gene matches. This CDR3 comprises 14 residues. Germline CDR1 SGHTA, CDR2 FQGNSA. CDR3: CASSLRDRRHGYTF. In DNA form, the CDR3 reads TGTGCCAGCAGCCTACGGGACAGACGACATGGCTACACCTTC.

The chain combines TRBV5-1 with TRBJ2-1, with 7 bases matching TRBD2. Unmatched junction bases numbered 4, after V lost 0 bases and J lost 1 base. Germline loops: CDR1 SGHRS, CDR2 YFSETQ. CDR3 length: 16 amino acids. CDR3 DNA sequence: TGCGCCAGCAGCTTGGTGGCGGGGGTTTCCTACAATGAGCAGTTCTTC. It yields the protein CASSLVAGVSYNEQFF.